The present T cell receptor beta chain was sequenced within a study of blood T cell repertoires in COVID-19. Study summary: There were acute and convalescent COVID-19 samples, and they came from the United States, Italy and Spain. T cells, B-cell-depleted T cells, or PBMCs supplied cDNA or gDNA.

Under the authors' procedure: Reference gene primer amplification yielded estimated nucleated cell counts. Method: immunoSEQ multiplex PCR; TCRdb's copy keeps in-frame clones and lacks some. The V and J calls and clone size come from that table; D and trimming were worked out from the DNA. The table records fewer than 250,000 clones, roughly 86% of them present only once. The sequenced material came from peripheral blood. The sequence was obtained from a man aged 45-65 years with acute or convalescent COVID-19.

The CDR3 DNA sequence: TGTGCCAGCAGCGAAACAGGGCCGGGTGAGCAGTTCTTC. Translated, it gives CASSETGPGEQFF. The V call is TRBV7-6, the J call TRBJ2-1, with D possibly being TRBD1 (6 bases). V was pared by 5 bases and J by 9 bases, with 14 bases between. The CDR3 is made up of 13 amino acids. Germline V gives CDR1 SGHVS, CDR2 FNYEAQ.